The T cell receptor beta chain under discussion was sequenced for a study of OX40 agonist ivuxolimab in advanced cancers. Germline-derived CDR1 and CDR2 are WNHNN and SYGVQD (reference sequence). V gave up 3 bases and J gave up 1 base, with 13 bases separating them. This CDR3 contains 16 residues. The protocol was immunoSEQ multiplex PCR, while the TCRdb copy is restricted to in-frame clones and leaves out a portion. The table lists about 69,000 clones, about 90% of them singletons. The sequence was obtained from an adult with an advanced solid tumor such as melanoma, head and neck, liver or kidney cancer. The chain is built from TRBV10-1 and TRBJ1-3, with D possibly being TRBD1 (5 bases). The sequencing used CD4+ or CD8+ T cells sorted from blood, collected in a trial of the OX40 agonist ivuxolimab. The CDR3 loop reads CASSDHIDRSGNTIYF. The CDR3 DNA reads TGCGCCAGCAGTGACCATATAGACAGATCTGGAAACACCATATATTTT.